The clone carrying this TCR beta chain was observed a handful of times. The data were obtained in a study of T cell responses to AZD1222 COVID-19 vaccine. Only in-frame clones appear in the TCRdb table, and some are missing; sequencing was by immunoSEQ multiplex PCR. In the table there are 150,000 to 200,000 clones, 90% to 95% of which are singletons. The TCR comes from an adult who received the AZD1222 COVID-19 vaccine. The material was peripheral blood, obtained 28 days after the second AZD1222 dose.

The CDR3 DNA reads as TGTGCCAGTACGAACTCTGGAAACACCATATATTTT. The encoded protein is CASTNSGNTIYF. The chain carries TRBV3-1 (or the pseudogene TRBV3-2) and TRBJ1-3; D ambiguous. V was shortened by 9 bases and J by 0 bases, with 6 bases between the two germline ends. Germline loops: CDR1 LGHDT, CDR2 YNNKEL (reference sequence). CDR3 length: 12 residues.